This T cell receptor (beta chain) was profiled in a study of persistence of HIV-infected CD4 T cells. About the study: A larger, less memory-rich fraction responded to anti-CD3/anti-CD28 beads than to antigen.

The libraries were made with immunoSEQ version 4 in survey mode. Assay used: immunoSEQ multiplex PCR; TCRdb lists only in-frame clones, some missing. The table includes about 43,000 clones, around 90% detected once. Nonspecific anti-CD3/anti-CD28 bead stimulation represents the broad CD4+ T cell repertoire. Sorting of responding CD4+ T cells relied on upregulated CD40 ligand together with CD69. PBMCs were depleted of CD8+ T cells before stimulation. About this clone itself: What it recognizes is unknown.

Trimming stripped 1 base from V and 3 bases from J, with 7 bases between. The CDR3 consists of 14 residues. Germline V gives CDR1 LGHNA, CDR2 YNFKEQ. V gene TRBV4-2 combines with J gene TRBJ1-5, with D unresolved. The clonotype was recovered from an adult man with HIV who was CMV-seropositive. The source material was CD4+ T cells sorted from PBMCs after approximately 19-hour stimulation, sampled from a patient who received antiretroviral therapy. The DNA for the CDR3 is TGTGCCAGCAGCCAAGCAGGTCTCAATCAGCCCCAGCATTTT. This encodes CASSQAGLNQPQHF.